This T cell receptor (beta chain) appears in the sequencing data of a study of cytomegalovirus exposure and HLA in healthy donors. At the level of the study: Prior work identified around 120 million unique TCR beta sequences in around 170 million T cells. Study-level findings and limits: The study carried out a later analysis of TCR beta sequences. It associated some 18,000 of them with specific HLA alleles at a false discovery rate of 0.05. Specificity for CMV antigens was confirmed in vitro for three of the CMV-associated chains.

The PCR was carried out with 60 Vbeta primers and 13 Jbeta primers. In the source study's methods: Later work found 80 million to 85 million unique TCR beta chains, with 10 million to 14 million shared. Sequenced by immunoSEQ multiplex PCR; TCRdb stores in-frame clones only, minus some. V, J and clone size derive from that table, while D and trimming were established from the DNA sequence. The table records about 120,000 clones, about 85% of them present only once. On this clone itself: Its antigen is as yet unknown.

This sequence originates from a man aged 50-60 years in good health and CMV-seronegative. The sample was PBMCs.

CDR3 in DNA: TGTGCCTCGTGGGCAGGGCCCGGGGAGCTGTTTTTT. Encoded protein: CASWAGPGELFF. The V gene is TRBV28, the J gene TRBJ2-2, with a possible D match to TRBD1 (5 bases). CDR1 is MDHEN and CDR2 is SYDVKM in the germline V gene. V was clipped by 11 bases and J by 6 bases, with 13 bases between them. The CDR3 is 12 amino acids.